This T cell receptor beta chain came from a study of blood T cell repertoires in COVID-19. In the study overall: Acute-phase and convalescent COVID-19 samples originated in the United States, Italy and Spain.

CDR3 length equals 16 residues. V lost 2 bases and J lost 9, with 17 bases in between. The germline V gene encodes CDR1 SEHNR and CDR2 FQNEAQ (reference sequence). This clone was seen more than once but under ten times. Assay used: immunoSEQ multiplex PCR; TCRdb lists only in-frame clones, some missing. The sample lists roughly 100,000 clones, about four fifths occurring once. This chain connects TRBV7-9 to TRBJ1-6; D perhaps matches TRBD1 (6 bases). This TCR was recovered from a woman of 80 years or more with active or convalescent COVID-19. Sequenced sample: peripheral blood. The CDR3 reads CASSLRGGGRVSPLHF. The CDR3 nucleotides are TGTGCCAGCAGCTTAAGAGGGGGTGGACGGGTTTCACCCCTCCACTTT.